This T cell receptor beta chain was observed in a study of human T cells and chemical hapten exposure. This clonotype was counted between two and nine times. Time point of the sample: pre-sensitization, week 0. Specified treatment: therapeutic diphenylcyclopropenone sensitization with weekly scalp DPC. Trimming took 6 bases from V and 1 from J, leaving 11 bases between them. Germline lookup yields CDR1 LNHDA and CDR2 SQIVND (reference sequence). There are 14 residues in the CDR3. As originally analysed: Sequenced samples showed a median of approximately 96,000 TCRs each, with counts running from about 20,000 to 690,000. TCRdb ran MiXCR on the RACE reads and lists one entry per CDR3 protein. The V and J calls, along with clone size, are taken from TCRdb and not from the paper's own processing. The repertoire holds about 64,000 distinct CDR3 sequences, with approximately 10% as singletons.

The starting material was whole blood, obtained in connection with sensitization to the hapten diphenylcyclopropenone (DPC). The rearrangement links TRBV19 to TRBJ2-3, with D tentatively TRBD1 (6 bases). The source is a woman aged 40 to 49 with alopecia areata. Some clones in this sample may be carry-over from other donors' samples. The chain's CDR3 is CASSQTGRTDTQYF. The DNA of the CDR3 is TGTGCCAGTAGCCAAACAGGGCGCACAGATACGCAGTATTTT. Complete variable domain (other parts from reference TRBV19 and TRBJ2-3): DGGITQSPKYLFRKEGQNVTLSCEQNLNHDAMYWYRQDPGQGLRLIYYSQIVNDFQKGDIAEGYSVSREKKESFPLTVTSAQKNPTAFYLCASSQTGRTDTQYFGPGTRLTVL.